A selection of T cell receptor beta chains follows, all from one sample in a study of shared clonotypes between healthy human individuals. The method was immunoSEQ multiplex PCR; TCRdb's version includes in-frame clones alone and lacks a portion of them. The sample yields 1 million to 1.2 million clones, roughly 80% seen once. Source material: memory CD4+ T cells from PBMCs. These receptor sequences come from a man aged 18 to 35 in good health. Some clones in this sample may be carry-over from other donors' samples. The CDR3 runs from the conserved cysteine through the conserved F or W. The order of the fields is V gene, D gene, J gene, clone size, CDR3 DNA, CDR3 protein. The D gene is left open where the match is weak. A row's size may be missing; if present it is once, few, many or a size class.

TRBV25-1	TRBD1	TRBJ2-1	few	TGTGCCAGCAGTGTTTGGACAGGGTACAATGAGCAGTTCTTC	CASSVWTGYNEQFF
TRBV25-1	TRBD1	TRBJ1-6	.	TGTGCCAGCAGTGCCCGGGACAGAGATAATTCACCCCTCCACTTT	CASSARDRDNSPLHF
TRBV5-6	.	TRBJ1-1	.	TGTGCCAGCAGCTTCTTGGAAGAAGCTTTCTTT	CASSFLEEAFF
TRBV27	.	TRBJ1-1	.	TGTGCCAGCAGTTTAAAGGGCCTATCCGAGAACACTGAAGCTTTCTTT	CASSLKGLSENTEAFF
TRBV7-9	.	TRBJ2-3	.	TGTGCCAGCAGCTTAGCTGGCAGGGGAGGGGGCAGGGATACGCAGTATTTT	CASSLAGRGGGRDTQYF
TRBV19	.	TRBJ1-1	.	TGTGCCAGTAGTCCGATCCTAGGACAGACTGAAGCTTTCTTT	CASSPILGQTEAFF
TRBV15	.	TRBJ1-2	.	TGTGCCACCAGCAGAGATAACGGGGGGGCAGATGGCTACACCTTC	CATSRDNGGADGYTF
TRBV5-6	.	TRBJ2-3	.	TGTGCCAGCAGCTTGTGGCGGGGGCTCACAGATACGCAGTATTTT	CASSLWRGLTDTQYF
TRBV28	TRBD2	TRBJ2-1	.	TGTGCCAGCAGTCCGGGACTAGCGGGGGGGGAGCAGTTCTTC	CASSPGLAGGEQFF
TRBV30	.	TRBJ2-5	.	TGTGCCTGGAGTCCGGCCACATCGACCCAGTACTTC	CAWSPATSTQYF
TRBV4-1	.	TRBJ1-5	.	TGCGCCAGCAGCCCTGGACCGACAGTTAGCAATCAGCCCCAGCATTTT	CASSPGPTVSNQPQHF
TRBV28	.	TRBJ2-7	.	TGTGCCAGCCGTCTTTCCCCGGGACTCCCTAAGCAGTACTTC	CASRLSPGLPKQYF
TRBV27	.	TRBJ1-3	.	TGTGCCAGCAGAGCAGGGAGCCTCATCTCTGGAAACACCATATATTTT	CASRAGSLISGNTIYF
TRBV11-1	.	TRBJ2-1	.	TGTGCCAGCAGCTCACCTGACGGAAGGGTTGGGATCGGCAATGAGCAGTTCTTC	CASSSPDGRVGIGNEQFF
TRBV5-1	TRBD2	TRBJ2-1	.	TGCGCCAGCAGCATACTAGCGGGAGGGCCTTTGAATGAGCAGTTCTTC	CASSILAGGPLNEQFF
TRBV28	.	TRBJ1-4	.	TGTGCCAGCAGTGAACAGTCGGGGTTTGGGGAAAAACTGTTTTTT	CASSEQSGFGEKLFF
TRBV5-1	TRBD2	TRBJ2-7	.	TGCGCCAGCAGCTTGGCCGGGACTAGCATATACGAGCAGTACTTC	CASSLAGTSIYEQYF
TRBV5-1	.	TRBJ2-7	.	TGCGCCAGCAGCTTGGTCCAGGGGTCTTACGAGCAGTACTTC	CASSLVQGSYEQYF
TRBV7-3	.	TRBJ1-1	.	TGTGCCAGCAGCTTTATGGGGAGGACTGAAGCTTTCTTT	CASSFMGRTEAFF
TRBV9	TRBD2	TRBJ2-3	many	TGTGCCAGCAGCGTCGCAGCGGGAGGTTCGTCAGATACGCAGTATTTT	CASSVAAGGSSDTQYF
TRBV7-2	.	TRBJ2-3	once	TGTGCCAGCAGCCCGACAGATACGCAGTATTTT	CASSPTDTQYF
TRBV4-1	TRBD2	TRBJ2-3	.	TGCGCCAGCAGCCAGCGGACTAGCGGGAGAGCAGATACGCAGTATTTT	CASSQRTSGRADTQYF
TRBV11-2	.	TRBJ2-1	.	TGTGCCAGCAGCTCCGCTCGTGAGCGGTACAATGAGCAGTTCTTC	CASSSARERYNEQFF
TRBV7-3	.	TRBJ1-1	.	TGTGCCAGCAGCGAGAGTCAGAACACTGAAGCTTTCTTT	CASSESQNTEAFF
TRBV4-1	.	TRBJ2-2	.	TGCGCCAGCAGCCAAGACCGGGGGTGGACCGGGGAGCTGTTTTTT	CASSQDRGWTGELFF
TRBV5-1	.	TRBJ2-7	.	TGCGCCAGCAGCTTGAGACCCAGCTCCTACGAGCAGTACTTC	CASSLRPSSYEQYF
TRBV11-2	.	TRBJ2-7	.	TGTGCCAGCAGCTCGATCAGGGGCAGCGACGGACAGTACTTC	CASSSIRGSDGQYF
TRBV7-8	.	TRBJ2-3	.	TGTGCCAGCAGCTTATCTGGGAGCACAGATACGCAGTATTTT	CASSLSGSTDTQYF
TRBV7-9	.	TRBJ1-3	many	TGTGCCAGCAGCTTATCGCAGGCTGCGGGAAACACCATATATTTT	CASSLSQAAGNTIYF